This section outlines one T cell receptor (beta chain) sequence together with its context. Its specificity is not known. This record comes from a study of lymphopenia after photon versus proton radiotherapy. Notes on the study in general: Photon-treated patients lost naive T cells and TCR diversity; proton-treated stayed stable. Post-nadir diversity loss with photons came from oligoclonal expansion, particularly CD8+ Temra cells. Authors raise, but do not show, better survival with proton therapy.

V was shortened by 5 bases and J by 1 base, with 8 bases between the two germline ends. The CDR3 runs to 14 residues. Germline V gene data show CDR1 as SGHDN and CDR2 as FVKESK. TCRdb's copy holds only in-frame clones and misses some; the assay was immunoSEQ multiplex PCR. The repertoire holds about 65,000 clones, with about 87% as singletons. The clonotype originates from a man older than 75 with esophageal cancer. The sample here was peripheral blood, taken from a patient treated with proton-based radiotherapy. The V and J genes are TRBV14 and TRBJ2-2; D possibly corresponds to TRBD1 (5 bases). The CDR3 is CASSGAVNTGELFF. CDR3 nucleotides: TGTGCCAGCAGCGGGGCGGTGAACACCGGGGAGCTGTTTTTT.